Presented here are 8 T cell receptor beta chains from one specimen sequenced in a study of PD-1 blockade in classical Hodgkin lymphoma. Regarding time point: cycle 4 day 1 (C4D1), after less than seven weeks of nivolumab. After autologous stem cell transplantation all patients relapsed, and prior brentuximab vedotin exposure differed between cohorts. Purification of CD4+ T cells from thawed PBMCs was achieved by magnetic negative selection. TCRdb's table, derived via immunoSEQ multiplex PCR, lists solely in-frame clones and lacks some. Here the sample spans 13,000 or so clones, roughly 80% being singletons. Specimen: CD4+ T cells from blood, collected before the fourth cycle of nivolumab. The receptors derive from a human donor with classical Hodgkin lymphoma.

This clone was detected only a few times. CDR3 residues: CASSYSTRQNTEAFF. DNA of the CDR3: TGTGCCAGCAGTTACTCGACCAGGCAGAACACTGAAGCTTTCTTT. The chain recombines TRBV6-5 with TRBJ1-1; no definite D call. The CDR3 totals 15 residues. Deletions cut 0 bases from V and 1 base from J, with 9 bases between. Germline loops: CDR1 MNHEY, CDR2 SVGAGI.

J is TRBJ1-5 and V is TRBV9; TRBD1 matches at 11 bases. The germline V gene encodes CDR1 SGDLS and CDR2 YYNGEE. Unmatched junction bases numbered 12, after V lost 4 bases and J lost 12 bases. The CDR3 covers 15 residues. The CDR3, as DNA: TGTGCCAGCAGCCCAGGACAGGGGGCCCTTGGGGTCCAGCATTTT. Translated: CASSPGQGALGVQHF.

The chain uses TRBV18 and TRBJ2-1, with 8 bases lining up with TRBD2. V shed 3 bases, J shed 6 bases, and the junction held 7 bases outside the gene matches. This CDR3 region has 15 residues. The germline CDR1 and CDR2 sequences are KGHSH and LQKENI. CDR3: CASSPGLAGINEQFF. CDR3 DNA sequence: TGTGCCAGCTCACCTGGGTTAGCGGGGATCAATGAGCAGTTCTTC.

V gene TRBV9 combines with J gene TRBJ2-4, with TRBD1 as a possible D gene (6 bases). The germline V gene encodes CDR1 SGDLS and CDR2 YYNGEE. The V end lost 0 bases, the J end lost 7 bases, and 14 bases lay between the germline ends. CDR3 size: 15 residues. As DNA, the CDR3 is TGTGCCAGCAGCGTAGAAGACCAGAGGGGGAACATTCAGTACTTC. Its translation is CASSVEDQRGNIQYF.

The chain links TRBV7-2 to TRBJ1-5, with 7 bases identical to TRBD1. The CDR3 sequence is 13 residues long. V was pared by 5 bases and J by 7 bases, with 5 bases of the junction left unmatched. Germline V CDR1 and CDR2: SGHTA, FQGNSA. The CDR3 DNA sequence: TGTGCCAGCAGCCAGGGGGGGGTGCAGCCCCAGCATTTT. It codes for CASSQGGVQPQHF.

The CDR3 is CASSGLVNEQFF. The DNA of the CDR3 is TGTGCCAGCAGTGGACTAGTAAATGAGCAGTTCTTC. The rearrangement joins TRBV2 to TRBJ2-1, with D perhaps TRBD2 (6 bases). CDR3 length: 12 amino acids. Germline CDR1 and CDR2: SNHLY and FYNNEI. V was shortened by 4 bases and J by 7 bases, with 8 bases between the two germline ends.

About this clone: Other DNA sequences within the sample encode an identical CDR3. The CDR3 nucleotides read TGCGCCAGCAGCCTGACCCACGGTGAGCAGTTCTTC. As protein: CASSLTHGEQFF. The chain recombines TRBV5-1 with TRBJ2-1; D is unclear. The germline V gene encodes CDR1 SGHRS and CDR2 YFSETQ. The CDR3 contains 12 residues. Trimming cost V 4 bases and J 9 bases, with 11 bases left between them.

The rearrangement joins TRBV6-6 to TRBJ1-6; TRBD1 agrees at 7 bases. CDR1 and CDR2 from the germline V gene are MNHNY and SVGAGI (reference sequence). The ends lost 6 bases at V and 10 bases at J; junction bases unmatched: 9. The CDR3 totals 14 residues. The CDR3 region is CASSWTGGESPLHF. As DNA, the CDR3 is TGTGCCAGCAGCTGGACAGGCGGGGAGTCACCCCTCCACTTT.